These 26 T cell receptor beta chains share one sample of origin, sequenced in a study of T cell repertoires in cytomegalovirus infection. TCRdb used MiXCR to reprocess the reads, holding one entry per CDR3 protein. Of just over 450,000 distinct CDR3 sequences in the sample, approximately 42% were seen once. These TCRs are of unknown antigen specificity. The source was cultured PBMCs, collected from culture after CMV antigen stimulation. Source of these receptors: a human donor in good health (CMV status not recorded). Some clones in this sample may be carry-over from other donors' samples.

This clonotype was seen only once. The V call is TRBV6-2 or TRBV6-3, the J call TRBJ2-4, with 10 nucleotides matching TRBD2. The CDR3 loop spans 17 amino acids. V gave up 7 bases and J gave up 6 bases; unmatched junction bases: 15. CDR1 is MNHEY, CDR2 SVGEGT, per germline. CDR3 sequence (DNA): TGTGCCAGCACCAAACGGGCTAGCGGGAGTCGCGGAAACATTCAGTACTTC. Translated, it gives CASTKRASGSRGNIQYF.

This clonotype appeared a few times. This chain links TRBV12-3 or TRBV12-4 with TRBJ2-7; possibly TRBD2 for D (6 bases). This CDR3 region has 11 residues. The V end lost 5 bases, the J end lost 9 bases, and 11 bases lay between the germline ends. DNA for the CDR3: TGTGCCAGCAGTGCCACCGGGGGGCAGTACTTC. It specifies CASSATGGQYF.

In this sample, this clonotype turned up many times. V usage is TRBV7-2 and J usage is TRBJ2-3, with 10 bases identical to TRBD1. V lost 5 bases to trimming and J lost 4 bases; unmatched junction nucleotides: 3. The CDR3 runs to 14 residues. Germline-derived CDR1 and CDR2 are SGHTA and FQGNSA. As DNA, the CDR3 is TGTGCCAGCAGCAGACAGGGGGCCGCAGATACGCAGTATTTT. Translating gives CASSRQGAADTQYF.

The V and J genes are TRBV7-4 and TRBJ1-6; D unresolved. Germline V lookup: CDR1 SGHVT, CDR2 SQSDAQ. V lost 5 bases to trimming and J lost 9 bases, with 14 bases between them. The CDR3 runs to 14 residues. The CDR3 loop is CASSHAIGSSPLHF. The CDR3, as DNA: TGTGCCAGCAGCCACGCAATCGGGAGTTCACCCCTCCACTTT. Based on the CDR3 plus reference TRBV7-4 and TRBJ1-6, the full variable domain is GAGVSQSPRYKVAKRGRDVALRCDSISGHVTLYWYRQTLGQGSEVLTYSQSDAQRDKSGRPSGRFSAERPERSVSTLKIQRTEQGDSAVYLCASSHAIGSSPLHFGNGTRLTVT.

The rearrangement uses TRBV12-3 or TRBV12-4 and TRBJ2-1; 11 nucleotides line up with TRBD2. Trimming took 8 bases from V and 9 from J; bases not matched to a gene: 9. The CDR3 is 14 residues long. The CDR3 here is CASGSTSGTAEQFF. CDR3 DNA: TGTGCCAGCGGGTCGACTAGCGGGACGGCTGAGCAGTTCTTC.

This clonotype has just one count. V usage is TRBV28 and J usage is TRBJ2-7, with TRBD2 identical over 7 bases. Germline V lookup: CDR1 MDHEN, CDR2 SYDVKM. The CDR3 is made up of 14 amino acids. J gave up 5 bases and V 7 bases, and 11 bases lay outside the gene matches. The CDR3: CASNGAGRQDEQYF. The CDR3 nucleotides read TGTGCCAGCAATGGAGCGGGACGCCAAGACGAGCAGTACTTC.

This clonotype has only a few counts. CDR3 loop: CASSLVATSGANVLTF. CDR3 in DNA: TGTGCCAGCAGCTTAGTTGCGACTTCTGGGGCCAACGTCCTGACTTTC. V gene TRBV7-9 combines with J gene TRBJ2-6; no reliable D call. The CDR3 contains 16 residues. V was pared by 1 base and J by 1 base, with 8 bases between. Germline V gene sequence: CDR1 SEHNR, CDR2 FQNEAQ (reference sequence).

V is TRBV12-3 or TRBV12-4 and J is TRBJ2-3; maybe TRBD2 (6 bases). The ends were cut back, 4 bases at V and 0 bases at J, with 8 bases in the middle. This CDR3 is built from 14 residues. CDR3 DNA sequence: TGTGCCAGCAGTTGGGGACTCAGCACAGATACGCAGTATTTT. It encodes CASSWGLSTDTQYF.

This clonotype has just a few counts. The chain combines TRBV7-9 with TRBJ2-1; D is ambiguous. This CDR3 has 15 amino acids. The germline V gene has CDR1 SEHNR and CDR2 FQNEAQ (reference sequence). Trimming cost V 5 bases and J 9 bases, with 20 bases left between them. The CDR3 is CASSNHLGLVGEQFF. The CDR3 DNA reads TGTGCCAGCAGCAATCATCTAGGTCTGGTCGGTGAGCAGTTCTTC.

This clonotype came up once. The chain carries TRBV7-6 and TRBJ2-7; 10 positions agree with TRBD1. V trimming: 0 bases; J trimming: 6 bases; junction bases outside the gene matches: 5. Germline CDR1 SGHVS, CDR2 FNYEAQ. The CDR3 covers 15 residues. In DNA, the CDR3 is TGTGCCAGCAGCTTAGCGGGAGGGACAGGGGTCGAGCAGTACTTC. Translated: CASSLAGGTGVEQYF.

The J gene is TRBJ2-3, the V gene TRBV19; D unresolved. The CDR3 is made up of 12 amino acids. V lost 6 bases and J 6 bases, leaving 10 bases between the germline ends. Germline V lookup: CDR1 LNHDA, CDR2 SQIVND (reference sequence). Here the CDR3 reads CASSQSLDTQYF. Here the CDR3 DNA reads TGTGCCAGTAGCCAGAGCTTGGATACGCAGTATTTT.

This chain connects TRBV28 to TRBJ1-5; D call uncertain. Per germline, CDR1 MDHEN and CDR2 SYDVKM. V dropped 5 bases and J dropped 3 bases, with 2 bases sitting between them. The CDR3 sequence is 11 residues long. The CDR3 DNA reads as TGTGCCAGCAGTACCAATCAGCCCCAGCATTTT. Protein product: CASSTNQPQHF.

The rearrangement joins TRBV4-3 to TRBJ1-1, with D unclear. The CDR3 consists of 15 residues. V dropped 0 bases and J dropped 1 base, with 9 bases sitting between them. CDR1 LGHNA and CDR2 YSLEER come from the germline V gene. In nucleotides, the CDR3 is TGCGCCAGCAGCCAAGATAATTTCGAGAACACTGAAGCTTTCTTT. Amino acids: CASSQDNFENTEAFF.

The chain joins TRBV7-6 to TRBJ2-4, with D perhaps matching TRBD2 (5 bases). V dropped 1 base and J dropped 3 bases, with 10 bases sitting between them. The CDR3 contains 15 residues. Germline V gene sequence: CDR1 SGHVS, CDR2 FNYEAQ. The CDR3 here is CASSLVTGFKNIQYF. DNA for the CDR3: TGTGCCAGCAGCTTAGTCACGGGATTCAAAAACATTCAGTACTTC.

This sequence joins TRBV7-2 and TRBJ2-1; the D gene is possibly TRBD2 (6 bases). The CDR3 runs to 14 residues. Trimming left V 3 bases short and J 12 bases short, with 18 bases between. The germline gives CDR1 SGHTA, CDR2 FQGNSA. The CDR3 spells CASSFNSGLEGQFF. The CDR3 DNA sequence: TGTGCCAGCAGCTTTAATAGCGGATTAGAGGGGCAGTTCTTC.

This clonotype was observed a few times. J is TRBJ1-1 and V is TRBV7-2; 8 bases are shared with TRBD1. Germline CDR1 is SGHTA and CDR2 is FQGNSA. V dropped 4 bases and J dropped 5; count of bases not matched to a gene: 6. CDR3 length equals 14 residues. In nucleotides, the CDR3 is TGTGCCAGCAGCTCCCAGGGGGCAAGGACTGAAGCTTTCTTT. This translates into CASSSQGARTEAFF. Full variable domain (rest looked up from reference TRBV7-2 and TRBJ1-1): GAGVSQSPSNKVTEKGKDVELRCDPISGHTALYWYRQSLGQGLEFLIYFQGNSAPDKSGLPSDRFSAERTGGSVSTLTIQRTQQEDSAVYLCASSSQGARTEAFFGQGTRLTVV.

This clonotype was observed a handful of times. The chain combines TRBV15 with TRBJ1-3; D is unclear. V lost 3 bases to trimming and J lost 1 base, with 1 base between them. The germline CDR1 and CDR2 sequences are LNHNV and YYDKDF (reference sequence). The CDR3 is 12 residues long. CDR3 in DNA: TGTGCCACCAGCAGTTCTGGAAACACCATATATTTT. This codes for CATSSSGNTIYF.

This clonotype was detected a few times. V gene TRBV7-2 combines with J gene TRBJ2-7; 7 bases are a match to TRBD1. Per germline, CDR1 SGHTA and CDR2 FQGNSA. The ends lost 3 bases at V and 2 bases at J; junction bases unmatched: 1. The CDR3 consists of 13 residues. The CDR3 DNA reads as TGTGCCAGCAGCTTCGGACAGGCCTACGAGCAGTACTTC. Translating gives CASSFGQAYEQYF.

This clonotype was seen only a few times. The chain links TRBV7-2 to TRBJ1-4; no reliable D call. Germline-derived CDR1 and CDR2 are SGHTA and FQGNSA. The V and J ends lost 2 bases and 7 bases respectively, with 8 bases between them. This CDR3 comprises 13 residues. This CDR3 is CASSLRRVEKLFF. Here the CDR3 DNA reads TGTGCCAGCAGCTTACGACGGGTTGAAAAACTGTTTTTT.

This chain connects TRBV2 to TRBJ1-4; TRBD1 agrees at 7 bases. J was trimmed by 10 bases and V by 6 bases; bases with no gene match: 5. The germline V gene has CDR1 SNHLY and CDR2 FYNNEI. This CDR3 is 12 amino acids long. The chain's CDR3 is CASSTGAVKLFF. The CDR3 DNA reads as TGTGCCAGCAGCACAGGGGCGGTAAAACTGTTTTTT.

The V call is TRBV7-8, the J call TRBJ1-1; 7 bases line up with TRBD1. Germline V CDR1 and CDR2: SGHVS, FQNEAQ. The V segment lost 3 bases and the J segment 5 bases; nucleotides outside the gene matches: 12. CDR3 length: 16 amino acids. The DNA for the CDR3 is TGTGCCAGCAGCTTCCCCGAGGGAGGGGGCTATACTGAAGCTTTCTTT. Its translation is CASSFPEGGGYTEAFF.

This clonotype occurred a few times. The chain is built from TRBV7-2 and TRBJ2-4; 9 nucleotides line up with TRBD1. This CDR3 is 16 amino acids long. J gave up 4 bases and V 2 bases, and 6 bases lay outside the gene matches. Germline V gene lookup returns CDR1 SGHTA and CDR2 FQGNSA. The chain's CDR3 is CASSLMATGGKNIQYF. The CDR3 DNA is TGTGCCAGCAGCTTAATGGCGACAGGGGGTAAAAACATTCAGTACTTC.

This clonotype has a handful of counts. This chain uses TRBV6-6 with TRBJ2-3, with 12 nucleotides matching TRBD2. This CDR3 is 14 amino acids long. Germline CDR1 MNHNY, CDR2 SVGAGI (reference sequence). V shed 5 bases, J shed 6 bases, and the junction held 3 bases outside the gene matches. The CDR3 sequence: CASSRLAGVDTQYF. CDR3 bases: TGTGCCAGCAGTCGACTAGCGGGAGTTGATACGCAGTATTTT.

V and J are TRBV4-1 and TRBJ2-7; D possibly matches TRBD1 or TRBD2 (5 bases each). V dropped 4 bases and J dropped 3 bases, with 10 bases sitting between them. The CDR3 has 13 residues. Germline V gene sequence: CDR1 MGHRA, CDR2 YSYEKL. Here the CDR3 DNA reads TGCGCCAGCAGCCGGGACGGACGCTACGAGCAGTACTTC. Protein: CASSRDGRYEQYF.

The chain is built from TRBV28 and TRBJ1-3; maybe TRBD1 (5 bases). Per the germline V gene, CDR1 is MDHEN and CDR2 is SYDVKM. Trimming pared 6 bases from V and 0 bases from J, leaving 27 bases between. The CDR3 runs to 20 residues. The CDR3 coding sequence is TGTGCCAGCAGATTCGCCGCCGGGGGGGACGGGCCGTACTCTGGAAACACCATATATTTT. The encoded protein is CASRFAAGGDGPYSGNTIYF.

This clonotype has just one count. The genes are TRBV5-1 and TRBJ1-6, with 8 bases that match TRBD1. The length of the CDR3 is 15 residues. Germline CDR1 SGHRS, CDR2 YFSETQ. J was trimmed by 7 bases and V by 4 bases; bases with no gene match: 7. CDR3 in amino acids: CASSEQTGVNSPLHF. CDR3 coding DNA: TGCGCCAGCAGCGAACAGACAGGGGTCAATTCACCCCTCCACTTT.